The present TCR beta chain was sequenced within a study of cytomegalovirus exposure and HLA in healthy donors. The germline V gene encodes CDR1 MNHEY and CDR2 SMNVEV (reference sequence). The CDR3 covers 14 residues. V gave up 6 bases and J gave up 7 bases; unmatched junction bases: 9. In the PCR, 60 Vbeta and 13 Jbeta primers were used. Repertoires were generated with immunoSEQ multiplex PCR, while TCRdb's copy carries only in-frame clones and drops some. Among roughly 120,000 clones listed, under 90% were seen once. A remark on this clone: What it binds is not known.

Notes on the study in general: Accurate prediction of most subjects' HLA-A and HLA-B alleles from TCR beta sequences was reported. There were several of the most significant clusters that appeared linked to common viral pathogens in a later analysis. An observed cluster of highly shared sequence variants was recorded as a likely sequencing artifact. In vitro experiments confirmed that a few CMV-associated chains were specific for CMV antigens.

The source of this sequence is a woman aged 18-29 years in good health and CMV-seronegative. This chain uses TRBV27 with TRBJ2-5; TRBD2 aligns across 9 bases. The sequencing input was PBMCs. This CDR3 reads CASSQTSGPWTQYF. Written as DNA, the CDR3 is TGTGCCAGCAGCCAGACTAGCGGCCCATGGACCCAGTACTTC.